The source of this TCR beta chain is a study of shared clonotypes between healthy human individuals. About the study: Researchers drew samples from two women and a few men aged 18 to 49. Overall study results and limits: Sharing across four donors was seen in around 5.1% of naive CD4 clonotypes. An effect of sequencing depth on clonotype sharing among donors was expected.

The CDR3 spans 13 residues. Splitting of CD4+ cells produced CD45RA+ naive and CD45RA-negative memory subsets. Of note for this clone: Its target is not known.

The table came from immunoSEQ multiplex PCR; TCRdb's copy has only in-frame clones and leaves some out. The table records some 1 million clones, 65% to 75% of them present only once. The rearrangement uses TRBV21-1 and TRBJ1-1. TRBV21-1 is tagged as a pseudogene. The sequence derives from a man aged 18 to 30 in good health. The sample was memory CD4+ T cells sorted from blood. Described subset: CD45RA-negative fraction. CDR3 sequence reads: CASSPLAPTEAFF. The DNA for the CDR3 is TGTGCCAGCAGCCCCCTTGCGCCCACTGAAGCTTTCTTT.